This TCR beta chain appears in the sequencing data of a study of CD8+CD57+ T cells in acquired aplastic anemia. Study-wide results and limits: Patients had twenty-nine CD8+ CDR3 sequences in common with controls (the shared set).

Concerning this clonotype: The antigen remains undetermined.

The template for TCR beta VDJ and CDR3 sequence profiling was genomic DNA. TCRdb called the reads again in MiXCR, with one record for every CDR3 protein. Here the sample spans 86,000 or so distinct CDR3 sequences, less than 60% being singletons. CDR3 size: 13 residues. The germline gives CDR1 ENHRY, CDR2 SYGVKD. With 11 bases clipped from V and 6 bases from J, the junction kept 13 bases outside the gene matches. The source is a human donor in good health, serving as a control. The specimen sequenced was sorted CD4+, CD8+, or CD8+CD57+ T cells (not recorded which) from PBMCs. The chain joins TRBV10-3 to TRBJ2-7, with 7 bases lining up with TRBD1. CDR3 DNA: TGTGCCGTGAACCCGGGACAGACCGCCGAGCAGTACTTC. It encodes CAVNPGQTAEQYF.